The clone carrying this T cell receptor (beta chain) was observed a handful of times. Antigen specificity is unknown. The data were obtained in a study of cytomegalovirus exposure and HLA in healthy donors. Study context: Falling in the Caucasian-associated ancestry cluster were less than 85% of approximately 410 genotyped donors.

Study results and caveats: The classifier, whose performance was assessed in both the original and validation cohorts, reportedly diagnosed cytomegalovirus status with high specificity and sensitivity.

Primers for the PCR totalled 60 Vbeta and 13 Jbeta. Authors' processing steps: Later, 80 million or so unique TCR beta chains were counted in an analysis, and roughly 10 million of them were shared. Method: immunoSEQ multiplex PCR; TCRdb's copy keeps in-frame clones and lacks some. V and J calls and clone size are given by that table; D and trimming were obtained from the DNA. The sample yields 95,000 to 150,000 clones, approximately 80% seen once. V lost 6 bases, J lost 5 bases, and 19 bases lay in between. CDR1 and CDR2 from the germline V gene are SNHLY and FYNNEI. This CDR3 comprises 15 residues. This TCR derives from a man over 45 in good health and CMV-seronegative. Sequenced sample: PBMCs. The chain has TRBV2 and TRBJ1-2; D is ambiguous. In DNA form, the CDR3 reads TGTGCCAGCAGCCCGTCTGCCGATCGGGGTTATGGCTACACCTTC. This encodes CASSPSADRGYGYTF.